This entry concerns a single T cell receptor (beta chain). The trim removed 5 bases at V and 3 bases at J, leaving 9 bases unmatched. Germline CDR1 reads SNHLY; CDR2 reads FYNNEI. CDR3 size: 15 residues. This entry is derived from a study of cytomegalovirus exposure and HLA in healthy donors. Study-level background: In terms of ancestry, the Caucasian-associated cluster contained about 81% of the roughly 400 genotyped donors.

60 Vbeta and 13 Jbeta primers were used in PCR. TCRdb's table, derived via immunoSEQ multiplex PCR, lists solely in-frame clones and lacks some. The table shows 200,000 or so clones, with over 75% occurring only once. Material for sequencing was PBMCs. This TCR was recovered from a human donor in good health. This chain uses TRBV2 with TRBJ1-2; 7 nucleotides align to TRBD1. CDR3 nucleotides: TGTGCCAGCAGTCCTGACGGGACAGACTACTATGGCTACACCTTC. Amino acid sequence: CASSPDGTDYYGYTF.